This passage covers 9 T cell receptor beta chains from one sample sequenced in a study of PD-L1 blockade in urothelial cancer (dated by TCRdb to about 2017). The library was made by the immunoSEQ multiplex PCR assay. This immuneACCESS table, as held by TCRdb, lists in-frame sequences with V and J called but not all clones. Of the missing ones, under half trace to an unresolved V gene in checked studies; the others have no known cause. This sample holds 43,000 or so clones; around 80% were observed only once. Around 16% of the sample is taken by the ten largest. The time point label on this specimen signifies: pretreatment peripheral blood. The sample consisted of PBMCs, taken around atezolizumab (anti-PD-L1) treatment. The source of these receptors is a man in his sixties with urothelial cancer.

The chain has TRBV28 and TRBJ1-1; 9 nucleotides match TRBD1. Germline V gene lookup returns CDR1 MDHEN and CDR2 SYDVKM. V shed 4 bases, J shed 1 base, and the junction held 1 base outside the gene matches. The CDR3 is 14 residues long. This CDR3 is CASSSGQGNTEAFF. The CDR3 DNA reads TGTGCCAGCAGTTCGGGACAGGGGAACACTGAAGCTTTCTTT.

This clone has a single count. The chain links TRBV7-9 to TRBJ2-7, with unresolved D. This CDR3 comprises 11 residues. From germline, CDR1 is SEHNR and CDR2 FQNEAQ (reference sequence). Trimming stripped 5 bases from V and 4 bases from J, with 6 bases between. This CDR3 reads CASSLQYEQYF. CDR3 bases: TGTGCCAGCAGCCTTCAGTACGAGCAGTACTTC. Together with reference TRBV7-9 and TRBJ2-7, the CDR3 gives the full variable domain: DTGVSQNPRHKITKRGQNVTFRCDPISEHNRLYWYRQTLGQGPEFLTYFQNEAQLEKSRLLSDRFSAERPKGSFSTLEIQRTEQGDSAMYLCASSLQYEQYFGPGTRLTVT.

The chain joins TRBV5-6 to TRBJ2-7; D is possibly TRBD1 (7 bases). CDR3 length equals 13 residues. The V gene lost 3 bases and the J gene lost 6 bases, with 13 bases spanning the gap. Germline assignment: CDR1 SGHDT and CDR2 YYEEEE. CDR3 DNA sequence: TGTGCCAGCAGCTCTAGACAGGGAGGCGAGCAGTACTTC. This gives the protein CASSSRQGGEQYF.

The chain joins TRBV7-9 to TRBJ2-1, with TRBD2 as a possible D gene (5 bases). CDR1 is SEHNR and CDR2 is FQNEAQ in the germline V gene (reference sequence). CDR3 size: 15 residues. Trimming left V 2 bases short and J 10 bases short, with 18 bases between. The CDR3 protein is CASSLNPVVTGEQFF. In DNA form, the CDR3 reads TGTGCCAGCAGCTTAAACCCTGTCGTCACGGGGGAGCAGTTCTTC.

In DNA, the CDR3 is TGTGCCAGCGGAGGGACAGGGGACGACGAGCAGTACTTC. Translation gives CASGGTGDDEQYF. V usage is TRBV27 and J usage is TRBJ2-7; 10 bases are shared with TRBD1. V shed 8 bases, J shed 5 bases, and the junction held 6 bases outside the gene matches. Germline V CDR1 and CDR2: MNHEY, SMNVEV (reference sequence). This CDR3 has 13 amino acids.

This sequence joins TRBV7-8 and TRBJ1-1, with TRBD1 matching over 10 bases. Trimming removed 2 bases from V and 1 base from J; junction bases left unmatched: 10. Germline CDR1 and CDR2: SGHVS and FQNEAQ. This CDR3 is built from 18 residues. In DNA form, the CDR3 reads TGTGCCAGCAGCTTACTTCTGGGACAGGGGAAGGAGAACACTGAAGCTTTCTTT. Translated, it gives CASSLLLGQGKENTEAFF.

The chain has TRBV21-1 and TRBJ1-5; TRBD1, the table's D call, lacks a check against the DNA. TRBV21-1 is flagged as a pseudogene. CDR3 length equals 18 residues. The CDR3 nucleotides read TGTGCCAGCAGCAAAGGAGGACAGGGGGCTTGCTTCGATCAGCCCCAGCATTTT. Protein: CASSKGGQGACFDQPQHF.

The CDR3 region is CASSEASLAYGYTF. DNA for the CDR3: TGTGCCAGCAGTGAAGCTTCATTGGCCTATGGCTACACCTTC. The V and J genes are TRBV6-1 and TRBJ1-2, with D unclear. Looked up from germline, CDR1 is MNHNS and CDR2 is SASEGT. There are 14 residues in the CDR3. V gave up 0 bases and J gave up 4 bases, with 9 bases separating them.

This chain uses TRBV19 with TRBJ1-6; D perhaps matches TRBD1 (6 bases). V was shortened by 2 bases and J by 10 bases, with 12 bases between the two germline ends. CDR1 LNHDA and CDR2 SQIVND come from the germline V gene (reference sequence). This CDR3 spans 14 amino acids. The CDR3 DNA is TGTGCCAGTAGTATATCAGGGGTGAGGTCACCCCTCCACTTT. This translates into CASSISGVRSPLHF.